This T cell receptor (beta chain) appears in the sequencing data of a study of blood T cell repertoires in COVID-19. Study-wide context: Sources were T cells, B-cell-depleted T cells, or PBMCs; the material itself was cDNA or gDNA.

Sequenced by immunoSEQ multiplex PCR; TCRdb stores in-frame clones only, minus some. This sample yields about 250,000 clones, of which approximately 88% are seen a single time; around 30% belongs to the top ten. This CDR3 spans 15 amino acids. Trimming took 0 bases from V and 10 from J, leaving 14 bases between them. CDR1 SGHNT and CDR2 YYREEE come from the germline V gene (reference sequence). The clonotype comes from a man aged 40-50 years with acute or convalescent COVID-19. The chain links TRBV5-4 to TRBJ1-6; D ambiguous. Sample: peripheral blood. The CDR3 loop is CASSLEFGYRSPLHF. In nucleotides, the CDR3 is TGTGCCAGCAGCTTGGAATTCGGTTACCGATCACCCCTCCACTTT. Variable domain in full (rest from reference TRBV5-4 and TRBJ1-6): ETGVTQSPTHLIKTRGQQVTLRCSSQSGHNTVSWYQQALGQGPQFIFQYYREEENGRGNFPPRFSGLQFPNYSSELNVNALELDDSALYLCASSLEFGYRSPLHFGNGTRLTVT.